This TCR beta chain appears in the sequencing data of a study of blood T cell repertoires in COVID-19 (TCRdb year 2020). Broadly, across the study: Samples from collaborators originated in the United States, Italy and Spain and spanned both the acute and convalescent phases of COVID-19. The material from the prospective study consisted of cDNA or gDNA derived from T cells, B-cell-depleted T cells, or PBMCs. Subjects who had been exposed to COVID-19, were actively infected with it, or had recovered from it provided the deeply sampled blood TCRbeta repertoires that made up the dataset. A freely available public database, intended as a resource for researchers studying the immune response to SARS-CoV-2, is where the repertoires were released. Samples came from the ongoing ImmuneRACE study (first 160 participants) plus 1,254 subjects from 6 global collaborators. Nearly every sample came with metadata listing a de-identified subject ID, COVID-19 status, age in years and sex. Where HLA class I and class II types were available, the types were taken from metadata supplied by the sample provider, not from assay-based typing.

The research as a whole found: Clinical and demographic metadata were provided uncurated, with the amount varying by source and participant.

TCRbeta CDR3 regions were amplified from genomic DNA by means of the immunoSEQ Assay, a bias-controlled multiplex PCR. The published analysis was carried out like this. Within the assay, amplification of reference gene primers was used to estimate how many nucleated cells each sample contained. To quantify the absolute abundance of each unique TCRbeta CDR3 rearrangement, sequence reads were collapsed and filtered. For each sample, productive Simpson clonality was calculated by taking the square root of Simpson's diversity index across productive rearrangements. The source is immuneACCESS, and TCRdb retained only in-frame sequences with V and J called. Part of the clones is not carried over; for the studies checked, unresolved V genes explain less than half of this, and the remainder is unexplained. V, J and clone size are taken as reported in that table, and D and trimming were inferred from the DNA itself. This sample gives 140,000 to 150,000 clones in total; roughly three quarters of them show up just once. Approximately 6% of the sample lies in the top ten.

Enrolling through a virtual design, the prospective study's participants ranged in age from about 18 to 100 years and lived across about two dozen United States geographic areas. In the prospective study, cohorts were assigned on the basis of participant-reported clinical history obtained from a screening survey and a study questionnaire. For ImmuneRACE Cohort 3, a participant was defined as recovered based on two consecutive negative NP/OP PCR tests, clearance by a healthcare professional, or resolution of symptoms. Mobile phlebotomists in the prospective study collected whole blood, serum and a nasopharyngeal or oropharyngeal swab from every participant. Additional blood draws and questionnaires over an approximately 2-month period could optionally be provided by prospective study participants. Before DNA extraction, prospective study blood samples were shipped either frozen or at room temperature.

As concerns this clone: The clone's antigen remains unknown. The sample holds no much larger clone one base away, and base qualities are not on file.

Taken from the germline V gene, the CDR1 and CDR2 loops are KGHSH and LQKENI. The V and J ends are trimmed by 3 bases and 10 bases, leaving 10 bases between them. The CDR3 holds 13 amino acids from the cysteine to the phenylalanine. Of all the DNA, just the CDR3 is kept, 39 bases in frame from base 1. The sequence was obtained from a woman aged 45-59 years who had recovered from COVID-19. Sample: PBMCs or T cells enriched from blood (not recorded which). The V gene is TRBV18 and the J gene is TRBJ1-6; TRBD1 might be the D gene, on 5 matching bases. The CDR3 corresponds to CASSPGGRSPLHF. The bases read TGTGCCAGCTCACCGGGGGGGAGATCACCCCTCCACTTT.